This T cell receptor beta chain was captured by sequencing in a study of T-cell reconstitution after alpha-beta-depleted transplantation in children. This clonotype was recorded at least ten times. Unique molecular identifiers were incorporated when the TCRbeta library was constructed. TCRdb recomputed calls from the PCR reads with MiXCR, one row per CDR3 protein. Found here are 200,000 to 250,000 distinct CDR3 sequences, about a tenth of them singletons; the top ten hold approximately 6.6%. Trimming left V 6 bases short and J 4 bases short, with 22 bases between. Germline V gene data show CDR1 as DFQATT and CDR2 as SNEGSKA (reference sequence). This CDR3 is built from 16 residues.

This TCR was recovered from a human donor who donated a stem cell graft to a child with acute lymphoblastic leukemia. The chain joins TRBV20-1 to TRBJ1-5; D possibly corresponds to TRBD1 (6 bases). This specimen was PBMCs from the stem cell graft donor, taken from the stem cell graft. The CDR3 sequence: CSAPSPQGKSNQPQHF. As DNA, the CDR3 is TGCAGTGCCCCCTCCCCCCAGGGGAAGAGTAATCAGCCCCAGCATTTT.